These 29 T cell receptor beta chains were all obtained from the same sample, sequenced in a study of cytomegalovirus exposure and HLA in healthy donors. Primers included in the PCR were 60 Vbeta and 13 Jbeta primers. Some clones are missing from TCRdb's copy, which holds only in-frame ones; the method was immunoSEQ multiplex PCR. The table lists about 140,000 clones, around 80% of them singletons. The specimen was PBMCs. The receptors come from a man between 35 and 55 years old in good health and CMV-seropositive.

The rearrangement links TRBV5-5 to TRBJ1-1; D not certain. Trimming cost V 4 bases and J 3 bases, with 16 bases left between them. Germline CDR1 is SGHKS and CDR2 is YYEKEE (reference sequence). The CDR3 loop spans 15 amino acids. The chain's CDR3 is CASSPASTRHTEAFF. The CDR3, as DNA: TGTGCCAGCAGCCCTGCTTCAACTAGGCACACTGAAGCTTTCTTT.

The gene calls are TRBV9 and TRBJ2-7, with no clear D. Germline loops: CDR1 SGDLS, CDR2 YYNGEE. The ends were cut back, 0 bases at V and 7 bases at J, with 5 bases in the middle. This CDR3 has 11 residues. As DNA, the CDR3 is TGTGCCAGCAGCGTAGCTAAGGAGCAGTACTTC. This encodes CASSVAKEQYF.

This chain joins TRBV6-5 and TRBJ2-7, with D perhaps matching TRBD1 (5 bases). V was trimmed by 2 bases and J by 3 bases, leaving 11 bases between them. The CDR3 is 14 residues long. Germline V gene lookup returns CDR1 MNHEY and CDR2 SVGAGI. CDR3 sequence reads: CASSYSQGGYEQYF. CDR3 sequence (DNA): TGTGCCAGCAGTTACAGTCAGGGTGGCTACGAGCAGTACTTC.

This clone was seen only a few times. The chain has TRBV6-6 and TRBJ1-5; D is possibly TRBD1 (5 bases). V lost 4 bases and J lost 3, with 10 bases in between. Germline CDR1 and CDR2: MNHNY and SVGAGI (reference sequence). This CDR3 region has 14 residues. The CDR3 loop reads CASSLQEINQPQHF. CDR3 nucleotide sequence: TGTGCCAGCAGTTTACAGGAGATCAATCAGCCCCAGCATTTT.

The V call is TRBV4-3, the J call TRBJ1-6, with TRBD1 as a possible D gene (5 bases). The V and J ends lost 0 bases and 10 bases respectively, with 16 bases between them. CDR1 is LGHNA, CDR2 YSLEER, per germline. The CDR3 length is 16 residues. CDR3 bases: TGCGCCAGCAGCCAAGATTGGATAGGGGTTGGATCACCCCTCCACTTT. Its translation: CASSQDWIGVGSPLHF.

The chain couples TRBV5-4 to TRBJ2-6; D not certain. Germline V gene lookup returns CDR1 SGHNT and CDR2 YYREEE (reference sequence). The CDR3 covers 16 residues. Trimming removed 0 bases at V and 0 bases at J, with 7 bases between. CDR3 in amino acids: CASSLGGPSGANVLTF. The CDR3 region has the DNA TGTGCCAGCAGCTTGGGTGGGCCCTCTGGGGCCAACGTCCTGACTTTC.

The chain is built from TRBV28 and TRBJ1-5; the D is unclear. CDR3 length: 13 amino acids. Trimming took 6 bases from V and 4 from J, leaving 10 bases between them. The V gene's germline CDR1 is MDHEN and CDR2 SYDVKM. CDR3 DNA sequence: TGTGCCAGCAGGCCGGGTGGTAATCAGCCCCAGCATTTT. Translating it yields CASRPGGNQPQHF.

This clone was seen once. J is TRBJ2-7 and V is TRBV7-2, with D uncertain. Germline V gene data show CDR1 as SGHTA and CDR2 as FQGNSA. CDR3 length equals 15 residues. V was pared by 2 bases and J by 5 bases, with 16 bases between. CDR3 coding DNA: TGTGCCAGCAGCTTATCAGTGCAGGAATCCGACGAGCAGTACTTC. Its protein is CASSLSVQESDEQYF.

The chain combines TRBV30 with TRBJ2-5, with 10 bases matching TRBD1. The CDR3 sequence is 12 residues long. Trimming removed 8 bases from V and 2 bases from J; junction bases left unmatched: 2. Germline CDR1 GTSNPN, CDR2 SVGIG (reference sequence). CDR3 DNA: TGTGCCGGACAGGGGGTACAAGAGACCCAGTACTTC. Translation gives CAGQGVQETQYF.

V is TRBV27 and J is TRBJ2-7, with 8 nucleotides matching TRBD1. Per the germline V gene, CDR1 is MNHEY and CDR2 is SMNVEV (reference sequence). Losses at the gene ends were 3 bases for V and 5 bases for J; bases not matched to a gene: 9. The length of the CDR3 is 15 residues. DNA for the CDR3: TGTGCCAGCAGTTTGACCCGGACAGGGTACGACGAGCAGTACTTC. Protein: CASSLTRTGYDEQYF.

The chain employs TRBV6-5 and TRBJ2-1; D is perhaps TRBD2 (6 bases). Germline V gene sequence: CDR1 MNHEY, CDR2 SVGAGI. V lost 3 bases and J lost 8, with 17 bases in between. There are 15 residues in the CDR3. The chain's CDR3 is CASSYGRGTGDEQFF. DNA of the CDR3: TGTGCCAGCAGTTATGGCCGGGGGACCGGGGATGAGCAGTTCTTC.

CDR3 amino acids: CASSNRVFSTGANVLTF. The CDR3 DNA reads as TGTGCCAGCAGTAACAGGGTCTTTAGTACGGGGGCCAACGTCCTGACTTTC. This chain joins TRBV27 and TRBJ2-6, with a weak D call TRBD1 (6 bases). The CDR3 is 17 amino acids. V lost 5 bases to trimming and J lost 4 bases, with 18 bases between them. Per germline, CDR1 MNHEY and CDR2 SMNVEV (reference sequence).

The gene calls are TRBV5-6 and TRBJ2-7; maybe TRBD2 (7 bases). V was trimmed by 5 bases and J by 11 bases, leaving 14 bases between them. This CDR3 region has 11 residues. Per the germline V gene, CDR1 is SGHDT and CDR2 is YYEEEE. The CDR3 DNA reads TGTGCCAGCAGACTGGGGGGGCACGAGTACTTC. Translating gives CASRLGGHEYF.

The chain couples TRBV30 to TRBJ2-5; D is ambiguous. Germline V gene data show CDR1 as GTSNPN and CDR2 as SVGIG (reference sequence). The CDR3 length is 14 residues. Deletions cut 5 bases from V and 2 bases from J, with 15 bases between. DNA for the CDR3: TGTGCCTGGGCGGCCGGTGAACCACAAGAGACCCAGTACTTC. Translated: CAWAAGEPQETQYF.

Written as DNA, the CDR3 is TGTGCCAGCAGTGAGGCGCCACAGGGTAACTATGGCTACACCTTC. This sequence encodes CASSEAPQGNYGYTF. The chain is built from TRBV2 and TRBJ1-2, with a weak D call TRBD1 (6 bases). Trimming stripped 3 bases from V and 1 base from J, with 12 bases between. The germline gives CDR1 SNHLY, CDR2 FYNNEI. The CDR3 has 15 residues.

The rearrangement uses TRBV4-2 and TRBJ1-2, with 7 bases matching TRBD1. Losses at the gene ends were 1 base for V and 9 bases for J; bases not matched to a gene: 11. This CDR3 has 15 amino acids. The germline V gene encodes CDR1 LGHNA and CDR2 YNFKEQ. The CDR3 loop is CASSQVIQGDPSYTF. Here the CDR3 DNA reads TGTGCCAGCAGCCAAGTCATCCAGGGGGATCCTAGCTACACCTTC.

The CDR3 nucleotides are TGTGCCAGCAGCCCTGGACATGAATATGGCTACACCTTC. Its protein is CASSPGHEYGYTF. This rearrangement joins TRBV7-2 to TRBJ1-2; TRBD1 is a possible D gene (5 bases). The CDR3 is 13 amino acids. Germline values: CDR1 SGHTA, CDR2 FQGNSA. Trimming removed 5 bases at V and 5 bases at J, with 12 bases between. Looking up the rest from reference TRBV7-2 and TRBJ1-2 gives the full variable domain: GAGVSQSPSNKVTEKGKDVELRCDPISGHTALYWYRQSLGQGLEFLIYFQGNSAPDKSGLPSDRFSAERTGGSVSTLTIQRTQQEDSAVYLCASSPGHEYGYTFGSGTRLTVV.

The chain joins TRBV5-1 to TRBJ2-5; 9 bases line up with TRBD1. The trim removed 1 base at V and 2 bases at J, leaving 15 bases unmatched. The germline V gene has CDR1 SGHRS and CDR2 YFSETQ. The CDR3 has 19 residues. The CDR3 here is CASSLRFNRGRGTQETQYF. The CDR3 DNA reads TGCGCCAGCAGCTTGAGGTTTAACAGGGGGCGGGGAACACAAGAGACCCAGTACTTC.

The chain uses TRBV6-6 and TRBJ2-3; D might be TRBD2 (6 bases). The CDR3 contains 15 residues. V was clipped by 7 bases and J by 6 bases, with 20 bases between them. Germline CDR1 and CDR2: MNHNY and SVGAGI (reference sequence). CDR3 protein: CASTITGGGRDTQYF. DNA of the CDR3: TGTGCCAGCACCATTACCGGGGGTGGTCGGGATACGCAGTATTTT.

Concerning this clone itself: One junction end does not reproduce the germline sequence, and a read error may be involved. J is TRBJ1-1 and V is TRBV2; no firm D call. The CDR3 length is 13 residues. The germline V gene encodes CDR1 SNHLY and CDR2 FYNNEI. The CDR3 nucleotides are TGTGCCAGCGTAGCAGATGCTTACACTGGAGCTTTCTTT. Protein product: CASVADAYTGAFF. Supplemented by reference TRBV2 and TRBJ1-1, the full variable domain reads EPEVTQTPSHQVTQMGQEVILRCVPISNHLYFYWYRQILGQKVEFLVSFYNNEISEKSEIFDDQFSVERPDGSNFTLKIRSTKLEDSAMYFCASVADAYTGAFFGQGTRLTVV.

The V gene is TRBV10-3, the J gene TRBJ2-7, with TRBD1 identical over 9 bases. CDR3 length: 15 residues. Per germline, CDR1 ENHRY and CDR2 SYGVKD. With V trimmed by 3 bases and J by 3 bases, 6 bases remained unmatched. CDR3 protein: CAISDPPTGGYEQYF. As DNA, the CDR3 is TGTGCCATCAGTGACCCTCCGACAGGGGGCTACGAGCAGTACTTC.

This clone occurred once. This chain links TRBV29-1 with TRBJ2-5, with D perhaps TRBD2 (5 bases). The last part of the DNA fits TRBJ2-7 better; the J call may be wrong. The CDR3 is 11 residues long. The V gene's germline CDR1 is SQVTM and CDR2 ANQGSEA. The CDR3 nucleotides are TGCAGTGGGGAGAAAAACTACGAGCAGTACTTC. This sequence encodes CSGEKNYEQYF.

The rearrangement joins TRBV19 to TRBJ2-1; D perhaps matches TRBD2 (6 bases). This CDR3 has 13 residues. V was clipped by 6 bases and J by 3 bases, with 9 bases between them. The germline V gene has CDR1 LNHDA and CDR2 SQIVND (reference sequence). CDR3 protein: CASRGGFYNEQFF. CDR3 in DNA: TGTGCCAGTAGGGGGGGTTTCTACAATGAGCAGTTCTTC.

A few counts support this clone. The rearrangement links TRBV5-1 to TRBJ1-6, with D maybe TRBD1 (6 bases). The germline V gene encodes CDR1 SGHRS and CDR2 YFSETQ. Trimming pared 0 bases from V and 4 bases from J, leaving 8 bases between. The CDR3 sequence is 15 residues long. CDR3 in amino acids: CASSLEGGYNSPLHF. The CDR3 bases are TGCGCCAGCAGCTTGGAGGGGGGGTATAATTCACCCCTCCACTTT. Variable domain in full (rest from reference TRBV5-1 and TRBJ1-6): KAGVTQTPRYLIKTRGQQVTLSCSPISGHRSVSWYQQTPGQGLQFLFEYFSETQRNKGNFPGRFSGRQFSNSRSEMNVSTLELGDSALYLCASSLEGGYNSPLHFGNGTRLTVT.

This clone has only one observation. J is TRBJ1-1 and V is TRBV18, with D unresolved. CDR1 KGHSH and CDR2 LQKENI come from the germline V gene. Trimming cost V 0 bases and J 4 bases, with 12 bases left between them. This CDR3 contains 15 residues. The CDR3 nucleotides read TGTGCCAGCTCACCACCCGCGGCCCTGTCCACTGAAGCTTTCTTT. Translated: CASSPPAALSTEAFF.

To note about this clone: In the same sample, other DNA sequences code for this CDR3. The rearrangement joins TRBV18 to TRBJ1-2, with 8 bases identical to TRBD1. V lost 3 bases and J lost 8; bases outside the gene matches: 5. The CDR3 spans 13 residues. The germline V gene encodes CDR1 KGHSH and CDR2 LQKENI. The CDR3 loop is CASSPGQGGGYTF. CDR3 in DNA: TGTGCCAGCTCACCCGGACAGGGTGGCGGCTACACCTTC.

The CDR3: CARSLDQPQHF. Written as DNA, the CDR3 is TGTGCCAGAAGCCTCGATCAGCCCCAGCATTTT. The chain employs TRBV5-3 and TRBJ1-5; D is unclear. TRBV5-3 is sorted into the ORF group, with uncertain function. Deletions cut 4 bases from V and 5 bases from J, with 4 bases between. The CDR3 consists of 11 residues.

The V gene is TRBV7-9, the J gene TRBJ2-7; perhaps TRBD2 as D (7 bases). The V end was cut by 6 bases, the J end by 1 base, with 22 bases between. The CDR3 sequence is 17 residues long. Germline CDR1 is SEHNR and CDR2 is FQNEAQ (reference sequence). The DNA for the CDR3 is TGTGCCAGCAGTTCCACCGGGGGGCGAGTCGATTCCTACGAGCAGTACTTC. It is translated as CASSSTGGRVDSYEQYF.

The genes are TRBV5-4 and TRBJ2-1; TRBD2 matches at 12 bases. The V gene's germline CDR1 is SGHNT and CDR2 YYREEE (reference sequence). The length of the CDR3 is 15 residues. V gave up 5 bases and J gave up 6 bases; unmatched junction bases: 6. This chain's CDR3 is CASRNGLAGINEQFF. CDR3 bases: TGTGCCAGCAGAAACGGACTAGCGGGAATCAATGAGCAGTTCTTC.